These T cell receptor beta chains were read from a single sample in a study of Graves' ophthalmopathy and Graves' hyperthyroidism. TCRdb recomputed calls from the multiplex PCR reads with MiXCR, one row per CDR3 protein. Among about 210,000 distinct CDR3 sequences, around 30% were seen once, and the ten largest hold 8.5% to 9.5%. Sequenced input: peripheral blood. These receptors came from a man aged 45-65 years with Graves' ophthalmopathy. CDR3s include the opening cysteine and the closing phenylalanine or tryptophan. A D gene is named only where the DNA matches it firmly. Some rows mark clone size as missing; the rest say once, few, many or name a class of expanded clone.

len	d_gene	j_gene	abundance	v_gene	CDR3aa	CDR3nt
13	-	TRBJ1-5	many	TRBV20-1	CSASSQGDQPQHF	TGCAGTGCTAGTAGTCAGGGTGATCAGCCCCAGCATTTT
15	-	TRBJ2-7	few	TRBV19	CASSIPGTTTYEQYF	TGTGCCAGTAGTATTCCCGGGACCACAACCTACGAGCAGTACTTC
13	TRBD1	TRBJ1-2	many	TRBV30	CAWAEDRGHGYTF	TGTGCCTGGGCGGAGGACAGGGGGCATGGCTACACCTTC
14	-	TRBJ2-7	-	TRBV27	CASKSRDWDYEQYF	TGTGCCAGCAAGTCCAGGGATTGGGACTACGAGCAGTACTTC
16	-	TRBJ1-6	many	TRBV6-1	CASSEAGQSRNSPLHF	TGTGCCAGCAGTGAAGCCGGGCAGAGTAGAAATTCACCCCTCCACTTT
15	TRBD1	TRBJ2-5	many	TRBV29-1	CSAAPGQGEPWTQYF	TGCAGCGCCGCCCCCGGACAGGGGGAGCCCTGGACCCAGTACTTC
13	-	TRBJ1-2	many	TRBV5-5	CASSLEASRGYTF	TGTGCCAGCAGCTTGGAGGCATCCAGAGGCTACACCTTC
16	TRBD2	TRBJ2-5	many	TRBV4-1	CASSIIAGVNQETQYF	TGCGCCAGCAGCATAATAGCGGGAGTGAACCAAGAGACCCAGTACTTC
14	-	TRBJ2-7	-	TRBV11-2	CASSLNRGTYEQYF	TGTGCCAGCAGCTTAAACAGAGGTACCTACGAGCAGTACTTC
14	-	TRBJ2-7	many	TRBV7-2	CASSLGSWAFEQYF	TGTGCCAGCAGCCTGGGATCATGGGCGTTCGAGCAGTACTTC
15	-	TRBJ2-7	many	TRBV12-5	CASGLVPGHEEEQYF	TGTGCTAGTGGTTTGGTACCCGGACACGAGGAAGAGCAGTACTTC
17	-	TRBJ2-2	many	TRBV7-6	CASSLARWELNTGELFF	TGTGCCAGCAGCTTAGCGCGGTGGGAGCTAAACACCGGGGAGCTGTTTTTT
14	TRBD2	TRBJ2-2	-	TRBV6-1	CATTAGALTGELFF	TGTGCCACTACAGCGGGAGCCCTCACCGGGGAGCTGTTTTTT
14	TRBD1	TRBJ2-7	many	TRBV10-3	CAISESGQAYEQYF	TGTGCCATCAGTGAGTCCGGACAGGCCTACGAGCAGTACTTC
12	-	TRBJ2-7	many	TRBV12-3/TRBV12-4	CASSLRSYEQYF	TGTGCCAGCAGTTTAAGGTCCTACGAGCAGTACTTC
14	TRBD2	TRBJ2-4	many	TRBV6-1	CASSEVAGLDIQYF	TGTGCCAGCAGTGAAGTAGCGGGATTGGACATTCAGTACTTC
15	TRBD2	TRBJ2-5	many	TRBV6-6	CASSYSRTGGETQYF	TGTGCCAGCAGTTACTCGAGAACGGGAGGGGAGACCCAGTACTTC
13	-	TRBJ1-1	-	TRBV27	CASRVYMNTEAFF	TGTGCCAGCAGGGTTTACATGAACACTGAAGCTTTCTTT
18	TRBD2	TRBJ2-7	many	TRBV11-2	CASRPSGTSGRAGYEQYF	TGTGCCAGCAGGCCTTCCGGGACTAGCGGGAGGGCGGGCTACGAGCAGTACTTC
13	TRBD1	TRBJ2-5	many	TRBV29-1	CSARDRGRETQYF	TGCAGCGCCAGGGACAGGGGCCGTGAGACCCAGTACTTC
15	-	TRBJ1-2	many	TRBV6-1	CASSEGMGANYGYTF	TGTGCCAGCAGTGAAGGGATGGGTGCCAACTATGGCTACACCTTC
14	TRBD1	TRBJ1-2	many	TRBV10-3	CAISEGTANYGYTF	TGTGCCATCAGTGAGGGGACAGCAAACTATGGCTACACCTTC
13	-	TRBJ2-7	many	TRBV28	CASKVGGDYEQYF	TGTGCCAGCAAGGTGGGGGGCGACTACGAGCAGTACTTC
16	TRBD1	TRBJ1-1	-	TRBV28	CASSLAGTGMNTEAFF	TGTGCCAGCAGTTTAGCCGGGACAGGGATGAACACTGAAGCTTTCTTT
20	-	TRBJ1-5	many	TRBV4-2	CASSPLGGGYHPDGNQPQHF	TGTGCCAGCAGCCCCCTCGGTGGGGGATATCACCCAGACGGCAATCAGCCCCAGCATTTT
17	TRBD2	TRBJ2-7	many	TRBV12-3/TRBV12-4	CASSPTPSGSPHYEQYF	TGTGCCAGCAGCCCGACCCCTAGCGGTTCCCCCCACTACGAGCAGTACTTC
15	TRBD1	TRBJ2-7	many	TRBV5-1	CASSRTGTATYEQYF	TGCGCCAGCAGCAGAACCGGGACAGCAACCTACGAGCAGTACTTC
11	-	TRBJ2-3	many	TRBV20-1	CSPVSTDTQYF	TGCAGCCCAGTGAGCACAGATACGCAGTATTTT
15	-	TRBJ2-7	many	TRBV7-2	CATQRTGTGSYEQYF	TGTGCCACTCAAAGAACCGGGACCGGATCCTACGAGCAGTACTTC
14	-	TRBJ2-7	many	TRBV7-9	CASSWAELGGEQYF	TGTGCCAGCAGCTGGGCAGAACTCGGTGGCGAGCAGTACTTC
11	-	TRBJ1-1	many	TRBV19	CASTKFLEAFF	TGTGCCAGTACTAAGTTCCTTGAAGCTTTCTTT
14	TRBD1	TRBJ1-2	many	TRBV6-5	CASSFNRGDYGYTF	TGTGCCAGCAGTTTCAACAGGGGCGACTATGGCTACACCTTC
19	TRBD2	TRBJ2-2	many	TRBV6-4	CASRDNRPGLAGHTGELFF	TGTGCCAGCAGGGATAATAGGCCGGGACTAGCGGGACACACCGGGGAGCTGTTTTTT
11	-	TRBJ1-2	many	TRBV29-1	CGHLSAYGYTF	TGCGGACACCTGAGTGCCTATGGCTACACCTTC
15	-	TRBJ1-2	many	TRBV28	CASSLMGDGVYVYTF	TGTGCCAGCAGTCTTATGGGGGACGGGGTATATGTCTACACCTTC
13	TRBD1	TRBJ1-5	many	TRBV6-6	CASRGQVDQPQHF	TGTGCCAGCAGAGGACAGGTCGATCAGCCCCAGCATTTT
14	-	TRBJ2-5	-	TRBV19	CASSRIGGQETQYF	TGTGCCAGTAGTAGGATTGGCGGACAAGAGACCCAGTACTTC
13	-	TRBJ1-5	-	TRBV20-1	CSARDSTGQPQHF	TGCAGTGCTAGAGATAGTACAGGACAGCCCCAGCATTTT
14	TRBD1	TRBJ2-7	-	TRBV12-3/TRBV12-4	CASRTGGGSYEQYF	TGTGCCAGCAGGACAGGGGGAGGTTCCTACGAGCAGTACTTC
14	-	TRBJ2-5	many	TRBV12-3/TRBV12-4	CASSLPLKVETQYF	TGTGCCAGCAGTTTGCCCCTTAAGGTCGAGACCCAGTACTTC
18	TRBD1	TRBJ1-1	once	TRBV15	CATSRDPGQVIPNTEAFF	TGTGCCACCAGCAGAGATCCGGGACAGGTGATCCCCAACACTGAAGCTTTCTTT
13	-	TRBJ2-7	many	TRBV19	CASSAGPRGWQYF	TGTGCCAGTAGTGCCGGACCCCGCGGGTGGCAGTACTTC
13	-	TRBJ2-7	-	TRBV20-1	CSARWDPAYEQYF	TGCAGTGCTAGATGGGACCCAGCCTACGAGCAGTACTTC
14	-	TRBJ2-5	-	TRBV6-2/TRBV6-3	CASTPYGVRETQYF	TGTGCCAGCACCCCCTACGGGGTTCGAGAGACCCAGTACTTC
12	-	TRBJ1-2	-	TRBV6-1	CASLVGTYGYTF	TGTGCCAGCTTGGTGGGGACCTATGGCTACACCTTC
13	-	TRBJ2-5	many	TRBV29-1	CSPIAEGEETQYF	TGCAGCCCGATAGCAGAGGGGGAAGAGACCCAGTACTTC